The clone carrying this T cell receptor (beta chain) was recorded at least ten times. Its antigen is not identified. This entry comes from a study of T cell repertoires in cytomegalovirus infection. Study-level information: In public TCR beta signatures, there were indications of both CMV infection and matching HLA type. Whole-study findings and limits: What dominated the ex vivo response were HLA-C-restricted CMV-specific TCR beta clonotypes. Adding up the frequency of public TCR beta families identified people who carried CMV plus the relevant HLA.

The germline CDR1 and CDR2 sequences are SGHTA and FQGNSA. The CDR3 is 15 residues long. V shed 2 bases and J shed 6 bases, with 15 bases lying between them. Via MiXCR, TCRdb re-called the reads, giving one row per CDR3 protein. Among 150,000 to 200,000 distinct CDR3 sequences, roughly a fifth were seen once, and the ten largest hold roughly 2.9%. The rearrangement joins TRBV7-2 to TRBJ2-3; a weak D match, TRBD1 (5 bases). The specimen was PBMCs. The clonotype comes from a human donor in good health (CMV status not recorded). Some clones in this sample may be carry-over from other donors' samples. The CDR3 nucleotides are TGTGCCAGCAGCTTACTGCCAGGGCAGTCGGATACGCAGTATTTT. It specifies CASSLLPGQSDTQYF. The variable domain in full, with the rest retrieved from reference TRBV7-2 and TRBJ2-3, is GAGVSQSPSNKVTEKGKDVELRCDPISGHTALYWYRQSLGQGLEFLIYFQGNSAPDKSGLPSDRFSAERTGGSVSTLTIQRTQQEDSAVYLCASSLLPGQSDTQYFGPGTRLTVL.